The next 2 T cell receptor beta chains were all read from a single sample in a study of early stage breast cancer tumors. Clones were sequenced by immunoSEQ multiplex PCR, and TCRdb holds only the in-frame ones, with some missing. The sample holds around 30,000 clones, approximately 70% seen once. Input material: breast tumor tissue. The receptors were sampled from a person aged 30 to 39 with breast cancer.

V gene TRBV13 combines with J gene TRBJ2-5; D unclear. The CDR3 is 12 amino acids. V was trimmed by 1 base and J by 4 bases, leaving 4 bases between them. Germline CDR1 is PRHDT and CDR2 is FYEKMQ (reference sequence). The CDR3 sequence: CASSLAGETQYF. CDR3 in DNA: TGTGCCAGCAGCTTAGCGGGAGAGACCCAGTACTTC. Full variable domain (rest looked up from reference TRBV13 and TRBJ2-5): AAGVIQSPRHLIKEKRETATLKCYPIPRHDTVYWYQQGPGQDPQFLISFYEKMQSDKGSIPDRFSAQQFSDYHSELNMSSLELGDSALYFCASSLAGETQYFGPGTRLLVL.

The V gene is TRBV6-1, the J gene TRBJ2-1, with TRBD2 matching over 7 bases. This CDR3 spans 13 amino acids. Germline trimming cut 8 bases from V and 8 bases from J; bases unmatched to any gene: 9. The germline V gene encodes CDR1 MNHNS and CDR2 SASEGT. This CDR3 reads CASGRRGVDEQFF. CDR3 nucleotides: TGTGCCAGCGGAAGACGGGGGGTCGATGAGCAGTTCTTC.